The clone carrying this T cell receptor beta chain was counted between two and nine times. Original processing methods: The authors estimated nucleated cell counts from reference gene primer amplification. The protocol was immunoSEQ multiplex PCR, while the TCRdb copy is restricted to in-frame clones and leaves out a portion. V, J and clone size were drawn from that table, and D and trimming were deduced from the DNA. Here the sample spans hundreds of thousands of clones, 86% being singletons. This entry comes from a study of blood T cell repertoires in COVID-19. Study context: Collection of acute and convalescent COVID-19 samples took place in the United States, Italy and Spain. Nucleic acid was either cDNA or gDNA, and it came from T cells, B-cell-depleted T cells, or PBMCs.

The CDR3 loop spans 11 amino acids. Per germline, CDR1 LNHDA and CDR2 SQIVND (reference sequence). The germline V and J ends were trimmed by 6 bases and 5 bases, with 7 bases remaining between them. The study drew participants aged about 18 to 89 years from roughly 25 US areas. The clonotype originates from a man between 35 and 55 years old who had recovered from COVID-19. V usage is TRBV19 and J usage is TRBJ2-5; no firm D call. Sequencing was carried out using PBMCs or T cells enriched from blood (not recorded which). This CDR3 is CASSLGETQYF. Here the CDR3 DNA reads TGTGCCAGTAGCCTCGGGGAGACCCAGTACTTC.